One sample yielded the 6 T cell receptor beta chains listed below, sequenced in a study of blood T cell repertoires in COVID-19. The data were produced by immunoSEQ multiplex PCR, yet TCRdb's version contains in-frame clones alone and is incomplete. The table has around 98,000 clones, 82% seen once; the top ten hold approximately 11%. Material for sequencing was peripheral blood. These receptors were obtained from a man between 65 and 79 years old with active or convalescent COVID-19.

The chain combines TRBV27 with TRBJ1-6; D perhaps matches TRBD1 (5 bases). Germline lookup yields CDR1 MNHEY and CDR2 SMNVEV (reference sequence). The V end was cut by 6 bases, the J end by 0 bases, with 9 bases between. This CDR3 is 15 amino acids long. CDR3 DNA sequence: TGTGCCAGCAGAGACAGAAGCTCCTATAATTCACCCCTCCACTTT. Translation: CASRDRSSYNSPLHF.

The chain uses TRBV11-2 and TRBJ2-7; D perhaps matches TRBD2 (5 bases). The CDR3 runs 14 residues. V was pared by 3 bases and J by 3 bases, with 12 bases between. Looked up from germline, CDR1 is SGHAT and CDR2 is FQNNGV. DNA for the CDR3: TGTGCCAGCAGCTTCGGGGTTGGAAACTACGAGCAGTACTTC. This encodes CASSFGVGNYEQYF.

This clone qualifies as medium-sized (0.01 to 0.1%). The chain carries TRBV6-4 and TRBJ1-1; 7 bases agree with TRBD1. The CDR3 is made up of 14 amino acids. Germline V gene data show CDR1 as MRHNA and CDR2 as SNTAGT. Unmatched junction bases numbered 10, after V lost 6 bases and J lost 6 bases. Here the CDR3 reads CASSPGGQASEAFF. The DNA for the CDR3 is TGTGCCAGCAGCCCAGGCGGACAGGCCTCTGAAGCTTTCTTT.

V usage is TRBV3-1 (or the pseudogene TRBV3-2) and J usage is TRBJ2-3; 16 positions agree with TRBD2. Trimming at V came to 3 bases and at J to 0 bases, leaving 3 bases not matched to a gene. In germline, CDR1 is LGHDT, CDR2 YNNKEL (reference sequence). The CDR3 spans 18 residues. The CDR3 region is CASSQGLAGGISTDTQYF. The CDR3 DNA sequence: TGTGCCAGCAGCCAGGGACTAGCGGGGGGGATTAGCACAGATACGCAGTATTTT.

This clone came up a few times. The chain employs TRBV19 and TRBJ1-1, with a tentative D call TRBD1 (5 bases). The V and J ends lost 6 bases and 2 bases respectively, with 10 bases between them. Germline V gene lookup returns CDR1 LNHDA and CDR2 SQIVND (reference sequence). The CDR3 is made up of 13 amino acids. The CDR3 here is CASRATVNTEAFF. The CDR3 nucleotides are TGTGCCAGTAGGGCGACAGTCAACACTGAAGCTTTCTTT.

This sequence joins TRBV6-1 and TRBJ2-1, with 7 bases fitting TRBD2. CDR1 is MNHNS and CDR2 is SASEGT in the germline V gene. The CDR3 sequence is 14 residues long. J was trimmed by 12 bases and V by 1 base; bases with no gene match: 9. The CDR3, as DNA: TGTGCCAGCAGTGAAGGGGGAGGCGGGGGAAGGCAGTTCTTC. Its translation: CASSEGGGGGRQFF.